This T cell receptor beta chain was identified during a study of blood T cell repertoires in COVID-19. Study information: PBMCs, B-cell-depleted T cells, or T cells provided the cDNA or gDNA that made up the material.

Only in-frame clones appear in the TCRdb table, and some are missing; sequencing was by immunoSEQ multiplex PCR. This table has around 270,000 clones, approximately 85% appearing once. This clone has just one count. The CDR3 runs 15 residues. Germline V CDR1 and CDR2: SEHNR, FQNEAQ (reference sequence). The germline V and J ends were trimmed by 5 bases and 4 bases, with 14 bases remaining between them. Ages ranged from roughly 18 to 100 years, with residence in 24 US areas. This receptor was obtained from a woman in her thirties who had recovered from COVID-19. This sequence joins TRBV7-9 and TRBJ1-4; unclear D gene. Sequenced input: PBMCs or T cells enriched from blood (not recorded which). As DNA, the CDR3 is TGTGCCAGCAGCCCAACCCGGGGTTTTAATGAAAAACTGTTTTTT. Translating gives CASSPTRGFNEKLFF. The whole variable domain, filled in from reference TRBV7-9 and TRBJ1-4, reads DTGVSQNPRHKITKRGQNVTFRCDPISEHNRLYWYRQTLGQGPEFLTYFQNEAQLEKSRLLSDRFSAERPKGSFSTLEIQRTEQGDSAMYLCASSPTRGFNEKLFFGSGTQLSVL.